The clone carrying this T cell receptor (beta chain) was found many times. These data originate in a study of blood T cell repertoires in COVID-19. About the study: Italy, Spain and the United States were the sources of the convalescent and acute COVID-19 samples. The cDNA or gDNA used as material had been derived from T cells, B-cell-depleted T cells, or PBMCs.

In the source study's methods: By means of reference gene primer amplification, nucleated cell counts were estimated. Generated by immunoSEQ multiplex PCR, the TCRdb table keeps only in-frame clones and is missing some. V and J calls and clone size are given by that table; D and trimming were obtained from the DNA. The sample shows around 98,000 clones, around 75% of them seen only once. V gave up 0 bases and J gave up 2 bases, with 9 bases separating them. The CDR3 is 14 residues long. Per germline, CDR1 SGDLS and CDR2 YYNGEE. This chain joins TRBV9 and TRBJ2-7; tentatively, D is TRBD2 (6 bases). The clonotype comes from a man between 65 and 85 years old with acute or convalescent COVID-19. The sample comprised peripheral blood. The CDR3 DNA reads TGTGCCAGCAGCGTAGAACCGGGGGCCTACGAGCAGTACTTC. It codes for CASSVEPGAYEQYF.